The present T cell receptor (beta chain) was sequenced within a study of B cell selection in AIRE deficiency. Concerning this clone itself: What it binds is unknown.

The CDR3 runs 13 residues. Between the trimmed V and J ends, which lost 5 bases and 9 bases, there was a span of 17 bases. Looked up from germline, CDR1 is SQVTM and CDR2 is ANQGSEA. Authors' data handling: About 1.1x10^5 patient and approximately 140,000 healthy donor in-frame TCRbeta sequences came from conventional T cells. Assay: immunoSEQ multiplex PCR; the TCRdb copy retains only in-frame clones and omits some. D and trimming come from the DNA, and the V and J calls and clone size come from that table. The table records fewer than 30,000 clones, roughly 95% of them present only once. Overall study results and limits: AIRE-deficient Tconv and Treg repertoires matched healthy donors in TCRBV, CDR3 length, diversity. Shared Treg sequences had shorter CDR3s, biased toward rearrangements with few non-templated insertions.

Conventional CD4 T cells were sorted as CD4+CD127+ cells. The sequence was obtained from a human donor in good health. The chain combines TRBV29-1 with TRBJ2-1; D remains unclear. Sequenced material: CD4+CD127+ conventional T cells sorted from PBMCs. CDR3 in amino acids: CSVPSRQEPEQFF. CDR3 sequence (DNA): TGCAGCGTTCCCTCACGGCAGGAGCCTGAGCAGTTCTTC.